The rows below give T cell receptor beta chains drawn from one sample of a study of T-cell reconstitution after alpha-beta-depleted transplantation in children. Each CDR3 protein gets one entry after TCRdb re-called the PCR reads with MiXCR. Of about a million distinct CDR3 sequences in the sample, about 30% were seen once. The source material was PBMCs, mostly from graft donor cells, sampled 360 days after TCRalphabeta/CD19-depleted stem cell transplant. The source is a boy younger than two who had a stem cell transplant for SCID, so the T cells may come from the graft donor. The CDR3 runs from the conserved cysteine through the conserved F or W. Each record gives: J gene, CDR3 length, V gene, clone size, D gene, CDR3 protein, CDR3 DNA. The D gene is left open where the match is weak. Not every row has a clone size; where given, it reads once, few, many or a size class.

TRBJ2-2	12	TRBV29-1	-	-	CSVDWNTGELFF	TGCAGCGTTGACTGGAACACCGGGGAGCTGTTTTTT
TRBJ2-3	15	TRBV20-1	-	TRBD1	CSARWGGTGKNTQYF	TGCAGTGCTAGATGGGGGGGGACAGGGAAAAATACGCAGTATTTT
TRBJ2-1	14	TRBV7-3	-	TRBD1	CASSPTGDGNEQFF	TGTGCCAGCAGCCCTACAGGGGACGGCAATGAGCAGTTCTTC
TRBJ2-7	15	TRBV5-1	few	TRBD1	CASSSKMGQPYEQYF	TGCGCCAGCAGCTCAAAAATGGGACAGCCCTACGAGCAGTACTTC
TRBJ2-7	13	TRBV12-3/TRBV12-4	-	-	CASSNTGRSEQYF	TGTGCCAGCAGCAATACGGGACGATCCGAGCAGTACTTC
TRBJ2-3	12	TRBV5-1	-	-	CASHVSSDTQYF	TGCGCCAGCCATGTGAGCTCGGATACGCAGTATTTT
TRBJ2-7	16	TRBV15	once	TRBD1	CATSRVSGRGTYEQYF	TGTGCCACCAGCAGAGTGTCGGGCAGGGGGACCTACGAGCAGTACTTC
TRBJ2-5	15	TRBV12-3/TRBV12-4	-	-	CASSRLKGEQETQYF	TGTGCCAGCAGTCGGCTAAAGGGGGAGCAAGAGACCCAGTACTTC
TRBJ1-1	13	TRBV5-1	-	-	CASSKDENTEAFF	TGCGCCAGCAGCAAGGACGAGAACACTGAAGCTTTCTTT
TRBJ2-3	14	TRBV24-1	-	-	CATSEARAADTQYF	TGTGCCACCAGTGAGGCCAGGGCGGCAGATACGCAGTATTTT